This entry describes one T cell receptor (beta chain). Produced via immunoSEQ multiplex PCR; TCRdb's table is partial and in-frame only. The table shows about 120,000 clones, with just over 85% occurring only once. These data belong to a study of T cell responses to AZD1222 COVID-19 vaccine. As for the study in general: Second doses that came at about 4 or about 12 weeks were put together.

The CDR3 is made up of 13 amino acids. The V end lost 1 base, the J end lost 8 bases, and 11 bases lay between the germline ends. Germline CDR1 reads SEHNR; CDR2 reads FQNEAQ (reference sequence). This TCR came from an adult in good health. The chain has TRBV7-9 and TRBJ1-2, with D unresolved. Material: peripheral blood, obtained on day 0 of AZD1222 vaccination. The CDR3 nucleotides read TGTGCCAGCAGCTTAGTAGGGCAGAGGGGCTACACCTTC. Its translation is CASSLVGQRGYTF.